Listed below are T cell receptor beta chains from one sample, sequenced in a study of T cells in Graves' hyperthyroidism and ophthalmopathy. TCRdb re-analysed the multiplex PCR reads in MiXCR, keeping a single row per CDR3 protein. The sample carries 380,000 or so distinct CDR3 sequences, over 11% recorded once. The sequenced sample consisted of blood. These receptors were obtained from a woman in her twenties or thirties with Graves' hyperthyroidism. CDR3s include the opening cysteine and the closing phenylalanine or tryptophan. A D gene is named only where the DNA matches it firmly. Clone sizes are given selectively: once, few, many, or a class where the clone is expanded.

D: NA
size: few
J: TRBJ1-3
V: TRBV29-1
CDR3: CSVEDPRGRGGNTIYF
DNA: TGCAGCGTTGAAGATCCTAGGGGACGTGGCGGAAACACCATATATTTT

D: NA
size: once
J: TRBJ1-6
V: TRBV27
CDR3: CASSSTGAYNSPLHF
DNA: TGTGCCAGCAGTTCTACGGGGGCCTATAATTCACCCCTCCACTTT

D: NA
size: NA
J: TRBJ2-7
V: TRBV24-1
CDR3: CATSDRTDYEQYF
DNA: TGTGCCACCAGTGACCGGACAGACTACGAGCAGTACTTC

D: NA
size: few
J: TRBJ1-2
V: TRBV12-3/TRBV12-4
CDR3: CASTQGSGGYTF
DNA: TGTGCCAGCACCCAGGGGTCGGGAGGCTACACCTTC

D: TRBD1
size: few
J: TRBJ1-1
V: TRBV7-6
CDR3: CASSPDRGLTEAFF
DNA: TGTGCCAGCAGCCCGGACAGGGGGCTGACTGAAGCTTTCTTT

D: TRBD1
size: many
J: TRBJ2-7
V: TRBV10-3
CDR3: CAIKDRDLSEQYF
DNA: TGTGCCATCAAGGACAGGGACTTGAGCGAGCAGTACTTC

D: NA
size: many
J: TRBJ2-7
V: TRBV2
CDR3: CASSGLTTNEQYF
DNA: TGTGCCTCCTCCGGGCTAACTACAAACGAGCAGTACTTC

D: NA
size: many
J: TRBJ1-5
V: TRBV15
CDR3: CATSRDLWSGGNQPQHF
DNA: TGTGCCACCAGCAGAGATTTATGGAGCGGGGGCAATCAGCCCCAGCATTTT

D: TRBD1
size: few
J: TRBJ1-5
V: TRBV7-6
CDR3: CASSAGTVRYSNQPQHF
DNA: TGTGCCAGCAGCGCCGGGACAGTTAGATATAGCAATCAGCCCCAGCATTTT

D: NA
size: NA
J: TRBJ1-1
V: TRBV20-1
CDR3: CSARDLRGLEPFF
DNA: TGCAGTGCTAGAGATTTACGGGGCCTGGAACCTTTCTTT

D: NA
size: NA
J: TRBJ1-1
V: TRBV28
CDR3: CASSFVGGGPLNTEAFF
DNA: TGTGCCAGCAGTTTTGTCGGAGGAGGACCGCTGAACACTGAAGCTTTCTTT

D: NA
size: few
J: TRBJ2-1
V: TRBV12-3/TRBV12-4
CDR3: CASSLGGVVEQFF
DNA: TGTGCCAGCAGTTTAGGCGGGGTGGTCGAGCAGTTCTTC

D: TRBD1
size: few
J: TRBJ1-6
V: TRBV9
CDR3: CASSSTGTGESPLHF
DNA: TGTGCCAGCAGCTCTACCGGGACAGGGGAATCACCCCTCCACTTT

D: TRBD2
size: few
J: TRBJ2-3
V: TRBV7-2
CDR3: CASSLSALAASTDTQYF
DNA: TGTGCCAGCAGCTTATCCGCACTAGCGGCTAGCACAGATACGCAGTATTTT

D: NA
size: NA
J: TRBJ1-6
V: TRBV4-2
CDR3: CASSQEPRDSPLHF
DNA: TGTGCCAGCAGCCAAGAGCCTCGGGACTCACCCCTCCACTTT

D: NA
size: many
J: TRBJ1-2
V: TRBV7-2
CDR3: CASSFGLRAMGYTF
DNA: TGTGCCAGCAGCTTTGGTCTGCGGGCGATGGGCTACACCTTC

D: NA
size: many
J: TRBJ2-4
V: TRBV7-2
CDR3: CASSFGANIQYF
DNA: TGTGCCAGCAGCTTTGGGGCAAACATTCAGTACTTC

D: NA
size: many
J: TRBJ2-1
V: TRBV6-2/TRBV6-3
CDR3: CASLGVHEQFF
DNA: TGTGCCAGCCTCGGTGTCCATGAGCAGTTCTTC

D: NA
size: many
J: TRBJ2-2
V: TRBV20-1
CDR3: CSAFREDTGELFF
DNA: TGCAGTGCTTTCCGGGAAGACACCGGGGAGCTGTTTTTT

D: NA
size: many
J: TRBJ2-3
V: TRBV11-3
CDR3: CASSFPGRGDTQYF
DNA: TGTGCCAGCAGCTTTCCAGGCAGGGGAGATACGCAGTATTTT